This is a list of T cell receptor beta chains from one sample in a study of CD8 T cells in Susac syndrome. TCRdb reprocessed the immunoSEQ multiplex PCR reads with MiXCR, giving one entry per CDR3 protein. The sample yields about 200,000 distinct CDR3 sequences, about 95% seen once. The sequenced material came from CD4+ T cells from PBMCs. The source is a human donor with multiple sclerosis. Both conserved end residues are part of each CDR3. A D gene is named only where the DNA matches it firmly. Some rows mark clone size as missing; the rest say once, few, many or name a class of expanded clone.

V	D	size	J	DNA	CDR3
TRBV11-2	.	.	TRBJ2-1	TGTGCCAGCAGCTTAGAGGCGGGGAACAATGAGCAGTTCTTC	CASSLEAGNNEQFF
TRBV24-1	.	.	TRBJ2-3	TGTGCCACCAGTGATTTAACGAGAGGCGCAGATACGCAGTATTTT	CATSDLTRGADTQYF
TRBV19	.	.	TRBJ1-2	TGTGCCAGTAGTCAGGCCGGGCTCTATGGCTACACCTTC	CASSQAGLYGYTF
TRBV20-1	.	.	TRBJ1-1	TGCAGTGCTAGTTGGGGTTTAGAAGAAGCTTTCTTT	CSASWGLEEAFF
TRBV5-1	TRBD2	.	TRBJ2-7	TGCGCCAGCAGCTTGATGCGGGGGGGATACTACGAGCAGTACTTC	CASSLMRGGYYEQYF
TRBV11-3	.	.	TRBJ1-1	TGTGCCAGCCTTACGAGAGAAAACACTGAAGCTTTCTTT	CASLTRENTEAFF
TRBV29-1	.	.	TRBJ1-5	TGCAGCGTTCAAGGGAACAATCAGCCCCAGCATTTT	CSVQGNNQPQHF
TRBV12-3/TRBV12-4	.	.	TRBJ2-7	TGTGCCAGCAGCTGGAGAGTGACCGCGGAGGCCTACGAGCAGTACTTC	CASSWRVTAEAYEQYF
TRBV6-5	.	.	TRBJ1-1	TGTGCCAGCAGTTACCGGGGCTTTGGCAGGAACACTGAAGCTTTCTTT	CASSYRGFGRNTEAFF
TRBV18	.	.	TRBJ2-7	TGTGCCAGCTCACCGGAGTGGGCCGCGACCTACGAGCAGTACTTC	CASSPEWAATYEQYF
TRBV2	.	.	TRBJ2-5	TGTGCCAGTCTAATTGCGGAGACCCAGTACTTC	CASLIAETQYF
TRBV29-1	.	.	TRBJ2-1	TGCAGCGCTGCCGGGCACTCCCTTAGTGAGCAGTTCTTC	CSAAGHSLSEQFF
TRBV20-1	.	.	TRBJ2-7	TGCAGTGCTACAATGCGGCCGATCTACGAGCAGTACTTC	CSATMRPIYEQYF
TRBV5-1	.	.	TRBJ1-5	TGCGCCAGCAGCCCGAATAGGGATCAGCCCCAGCATTTT	CASSPNRDQPQHF
TRBV6-6	.	.	TRBJ1-1	TGTGCCAGCAGTTCACCCCGACAGATTGAAGCTTTCTTT	CASSSPRQIEAFF
TRBV5-4	TRBD2	.	TRBJ2-7	TGTGCCAGCAGCATTAGCGGGAGCGTCATCCACGAGCAGTACTTC	CASSISGSVIHEQYF
TRBV24-1	TRBD2	.	TRBJ2-1	TGTGCCACCAGTGACCCTAGCGGGAAGGATGAGCAGTTCTTC	CATSDPSGKDEQFF
TRBV7-9	.	.	TRBJ2-7	TGTGCCAGCAGTCGGGCCCCCGGGGCCTACGAGCAGTACTTC	CASSRAPGAYEQYF
TRBV6-5	.	.	TRBJ1-2	TGTGCCAGCAGTTACGACAGCAACTATGGCTACACCTTC	CASSYDSNYGYTF
TRBV20-1	.	.	TRBJ2-3	TGCAGTGCTACCCAGGGGACTTCCACAGATACGCAGTATTTT	CSATQGTSTDTQYF
TRBV30	TRBD2	.	TRBJ2-1	TGTGCCTGGTCCCGGGGGGGTCCTTTCTCCTACAATGAGCAGTTCTTC	CAWSRGGPFSYNEQFF
TRBV20-1	.	.	TRBJ2-7	TGCAGTGCTAGTATGTTCCTTATTGGGGCCTACGAGCAGTACTTC	CSASMFLIGAYEQYF
TRBV2	TRBD1	.	TRBJ2-7	TGTGCCAGCAACAAGGACAGGGGTGTCGAGCAGTACTTC	CASNKDRGVEQYF
TRBV5-1	TRBD1	.	TRBJ2-5	TGCGCCAGCAGTCCTCTAACCGACAGGGGGCCAGGGGCCCAGTACTTC	CASSPLTDRGPGAQYF
TRBV12-3/TRBV12-4	TRBD2	.	TRBJ2-4	TGTGCCAGCAGTCCCCGGGGGGGGCTAGCCAAAAACATTCAGTACTTC	CASSPRGGLAKNIQYF
TRBV29-1	.	.	TRBJ2-7	TGCAGCGTTGCTGGACAGAGCCTTTCCTACGAGCAGTACTTC	CSVAGQSLSYEQYF
TRBV18	.	.	TRBJ1-2	TGTGCCAGCTCACCTTATATGTCGGAGTCGGGGTTGGGCTATGGCTACACCTTC	CASSPYMSESGLGYGYTF
TRBV5-4	.	.	TRBJ2-7	TGTGCCAGCAGCTTGGGGGGGGATTCTTCCTACGAGCAGTACTTC	CASSLGGDSSYEQYF
TRBV5-4	.	.	TRBJ2-2	TGTGCCAGCGGAGCACTTAAGAACACGAACACCGGGGAGCTGTTTTTT	CASGALKNTNTGELFF
TRBV7-8	.	.	TRBJ1-2	TGTGCCAGCAGCTTATATGACAGCGGTGGCTACACCTTC	CASSLYDSGGYTF
TRBV5-6	TRBD1	.	TRBJ1-1	TGTGCCAGCAGGGCCAGACAGGGGGTGAACACTGAAGCTTTCTTT	CASRARQGVNTEAFF
TRBV5-1	.	.	TRBJ2-5	TGCGCCAGCAGCCCACGGGACCCGGGAGAGACCCAGTACTTC	CASSPRDPGETQYF
TRBV12-3/TRBV12-4	.	.	TRBJ2-1	TGTGCCAGCAGTGATCGTGGCCGGGGCGTTCTCCACAATGAGCAGTTCTTC	CASSDRGRGVLHNEQFF
TRBV5-4	TRBD1	.	TRBJ1-2	TGTGCCAGCAGCTGGGGACAGTGGGGGAACTATGGCTACACCTTC	CASSWGQWGNYGYTF
TRBV5-1	.	.	TRBJ1-4	TGCGCCAGCAGCCCGGTCCCGGGTGGTGAAAAACTGTTTTTT	CASSPVPGGEKLFF
TRBV20-1	TRBD2	.	TRBJ2-3	TGCAGTGCTCCGACTAGCGGGAGTGGAACAGATACGCAGTATTTT	CSAPTSGSGTDTQYF
TRBV30	.	once	TRBJ1-2	TGTGCCTGGAGTGTACAGGGATTGGGTGGCTACACCTTC	CAWSVQGLGGYTF
TRBV3-1	TRBD2	.	TRBJ2-7	TGTGCCAGCAGCCCGCATTTCGGGGGGGGCTACGAGCAGTACTTC	CASSPHFGGGYEQYF
TRBV5-4	.	.	TRBJ1-1	TGTGCCAGCAGCTTCGGGATATCTGAGAACACTGAAGCTTTCTTT	CASSFGISENTEAFF
TRBV15	.	few	TRBJ2-3	TGTGCCACCAGCAGAGATCGGGCCTCCACAGATACGCAGTATTTT	CATSRDRASTDTQYF
TRBV7-3	TRBD1	few	TRBJ1-2	TGTGCCAGCAGCTTCACTACAGGGGACGGCTACACCTTC	CASSFTTGDGYTF
TRBV29-1	TRBD1	.	TRBJ1-4	TGCAGCGTTTCGACAGGGATTAATGAAAAACTGTTTTTT	CSVSTGINEKLFF
TRBV5-1	TRBD2	once	TRBJ2-1	TGCGCCAGCAGCCCCGCGCGTGTGGGACTAGCCGCCGTCAATGAGCAGTTCTTC	CASSPARVGLAAVNEQFF
TRBV27	TRBD2	.	TRBJ2-3	TGTGCCAGCAGTTTTTGGTCCGGGACTAGGGCCACAGATACGCAGTATTTT	CASSFWSGTRATDTQYF
TRBV29-1	.	.	TRBJ2-7	TGCAGCGTTGCTCTAGAGGGGGTCGAGCAGTACTTC	CSVALEGVEQYF
TRBV3-1	.	.	TRBJ1-1	TGTGCCAGCAGCATGCAGGGAGACACTGAAGCTTTCTTT	CASSMQGDTEAFF
TRBV4-1	.	.	TRBJ2-2	TGCGCCAGCAGCCAAGAGGGAAGGGTTTCGGCCGGGGAGCTGTTTTTT	CASSQEGRVSAGELFF
TRBV18	.	.	TRBJ2-7	TGTGCCAGCTCGACCGGACTTTGGAACGAGCAGTACTTC	CASSTGLWNEQYF
TRBV30	.	.	TRBJ1-1	TGTGCCTGGAGTGTATCCACCATGAACACTGAAGCTTTCTTT	CAWSVSTMNTEAFF
TRBV7-6	.	.	TRBJ2-1	TGTGCCAGCAGCTTAGACCTTGCTGGGGAGCAGTTCTTC	CASSLDLAGEQFF
TRBV3-1	.	.	TRBJ1-2	TGTGCCAGCAGCCAAGTGGAAGGGCACGGCTACACCTTC	CASSQVEGHGYTF
TRBV20-1	.	.	TRBJ1-2	TGCAGTGCTAGAGATCGTAGGGCCTATGGCTACACCTTC	CSARDRRAYGYTF
TRBV29-1	TRBD1	.	TRBJ2-2	TGCAGCGTAGGGGACAGGGCGAACACCGGGGAGCTGTTTTTT	CSVGDRANTGELFF
TRBV9	.	.	TRBJ2-3	TGTGCCAGCAGCGTAGTGGAGGGGGATACGCAGTATTTT	CASSVVEGDTQYF
TRBV19	.	.	TRBJ2-7	TGTGCCAGTAGTATAACTGCGGGACGCACGGGGGAGCAGTACTTC	CASSITAGRTGEQYF